The 27 T cell receptor beta chains below were found in one sample sequenced in a study of vaccination and CD4 T cells after COVID-19. Time point indicated: late sampling 161 to 241 days after vaccination in a few convalescent patients. Noted treatment: roughly ten-day PBMC culture with coronavirus spike peptide pools or control peptides (ViraFEST assay). Oncomine TCR Beta short-read sequencing was applied to DNA from cultured CD4+ T cells. TCRdb reprocessed the PCR reads via MiXCR and lists one record per CDR3 protein. The table has about 25,000 distinct CDR3 sequences, more than 25% seen once. Which antigens these TCRs recognize remains unknown. Sequencing was performed on CD4+ T cells from blood, cultured in vitro, taken about 7 months after SARS-CoV-2 vaccination. These receptors all come from a human donor who had recovered from COVID-19.

This chain connects TRBV4-1 to TRBJ2-5; D might be TRBD2 (5 bases). CDR3 size: 16 residues. Per germline, CDR1 MGHRA and CDR2 YSYEKL. V shed 0 bases and J shed 0 bases, with 11 bases lying between them. Here the CDR3 reads CASSQDTSSHQETQYF. Written as DNA, the CDR3 is TGCGCCAGCAGCCAAGACACTAGTTCCCACCAAGAGACCCAGTACTTC.

The chain couples TRBV7-9 to TRBJ2-4; 9 bases are shared with TRBD1. The V gene end was trimmed by 5 bases and the J gene end by 2 bases; junction bases not matched to a gene: 4. The CDR3 consists of 15 residues. Germline V gene data show CDR1 as SEHNR and CDR2 as FQNEAQ (reference sequence). The CDR3 bases are TGTGCCAGCAGCCCCACAGGGGGCTCCAAAAACATTCAGTACTTC. This gives the protein CASSPTGGSKNIQYF.

The chain couples TRBV2 to TRBJ1-5; D is unresolved. The V end lost 2 bases, the J end lost 1 base, and 9 bases lay between the germline ends. There are 15 residues in the CDR3. Germline V gives CDR1 SNHLY, CDR2 FYNNEI. CDR3 nucleotide sequence: TGTGCCAGCAGTGAATATGTACTCAGCAATCAGCCCCAGCATTTT. This gives the protein CASSEYVLSNQPQHF.

The gene calls are TRBV20-1 and TRBJ2-5, with 7 bases matching TRBD1. Germline V gene data show CDR1 as DFQATT and CDR2 as SNEGSKA (reference sequence). The V segment lost 3 bases and the J segment 3 bases; nucleotides outside the gene matches: 7. The CDR3 runs to 14 residues. The CDR3 reads CSASRGRPKETQYF. The CDR3 DNA is TGCAGTGCTAGTAGGGGGCGACCTAAAGAGACCCAGTACTTC.

The chain has TRBV28 and TRBJ1-1; D perhaps matches TRBD1 (6 bases). This CDR3 region has 18 residues. V was trimmed by 10 bases and J by 0 bases, leaving 27 bases between them. Germline V lookup: CDR1 MDHEN, CDR2 SYDVKM. CDR3 in DNA: TGTGCCACCTCAAGGCTTTCCCTCCAGGGGAGCATGAACACTGAAGCTTTCTTT. It specifies CATSRLSLQGSMNTEAFF.

The V and J genes are TRBV4-3 and TRBJ2-7; tentatively, D is TRBD1 (6 bases). Germline loops: CDR1 LGHNA, CDR2 YSLEER. Trimming removed 0 bases from V and 5 bases from J, with 11 bases in between. This CDR3 has 14 amino acids. For the CDR3, the DNA is TGCGCCAGCAGCCAAGACACAGGGATCGACGAGCAGTACTTC. Its translation: CASSQDTGIDEQYF.

This clonotype has a handful of counts. V usage is TRBV20-1 and J usage is TRBJ2-2; no definite D call. The CDR3 has 12 amino acids. V dropped 3 bases and J dropped 4 bases, with 6 bases sitting between them. The V gene's germline CDR1 is DFQATT and CDR2 SNEGSKA (reference sequence). CDR3 nucleotide sequence: TGCAGTGCTAGCGCTCGCACCGGGGAGCTGTTTTTT. Translated, it gives CSASARTGELFF.

A few counts support this clonotype. An end of the junction does not agree with germline; a read error may underlie this. The CDR3 coding sequence is TGTGCCAGCACTGAACTGGCTAACCAAGAGACCCAGTACTTC. Translating it yields CASTELANQETQYF. V is TRBV6-1 and J is TRBJ2-5, with D unresolved. In germline, CDR1 is MNHNS, CDR2 SASEGT. This CDR3 is 14 amino acids long.

This clonotype was detected only a few times. The chain couples TRBV20-1 to TRBJ2-3; D possibly matches TRBD1 or TRBD2 (5 bases each). V shed 3 bases and J shed 0 bases, with 7 bases lying between them. The CDR3 spans 13 residues. Germline values: CDR1 DFQATT, CDR2 SNEGSKA (reference sequence). The CDR3 region has the DNA TGCAGTGCTAGGAGGGACAGCACAGATACGCAGTATTTT. Its protein is CSARRDSTDTQYF.

The chain carries TRBV28 and TRBJ2-7; D remains ambiguous. CDR1 MDHEN and CDR2 SYDVKM come from the germline V gene. The V and J ends lost 5 bases and 3 bases respectively, with 14 bases between them. This CDR3 is 14 amino acids long. The CDR3 bases are TGTGCCAGCAGTACCTCAAGAGAGGTCTACGAGCAGTACTTC. Translated, it gives CASSTSREVYEQYF.

The chain has TRBV2 and TRBJ2-5, with 8 nucleotides matching TRBD2. Germline V gives CDR1 SNHLY, CDR2 FYNNEI. This CDR3 has 15 amino acids. With V trimmed by 1 base and J by 1 base, 2 bases remained unmatched. The CDR3 DNA is TGTGCCAGCAGTGAAGATCTAGCGGGCCAAGAGACCCAGTACTTC. Its protein is CASSEDLAGQETQYF.

The chain combines TRBV27 with TRBJ1-1; no definite D call. V lost 5 bases and J 1 base, leaving 14 bases between the germline ends. There are 15 residues in the CDR3. CDR1 is MNHEY, CDR2 SMNVEV, per germline (reference sequence). The CDR3, as DNA: TGTGCCAGCAGTCGGGATATTACGGGGAACACTGAAGCTTTCTTT. Translated, it gives CASSRDITGNTEAFF.

The rearrangement joins TRBV28 to TRBJ2-7; 10 bases map to TRBD2. Germline loops: CDR1 MDHEN, CDR2 SYDVKM. CDR3 length equals 17 residues. V dropped 4 bases and J dropped 3; count of bases not matched to a gene: 12. CDR3 amino acids: CASSSPLGTSGVYEQYF. The CDR3 nucleotides are TGTGCCAGCAGTTCTCCCTTGGGTACTAGCGGGGTCTACGAGCAGTACTTC.

This clonotype was detected a few times. The chain combines TRBV6-2 or TRBV6-3 with TRBJ2-5; D is possibly TRBD2 (5 bases). V was clipped by 2 bases and J by 9 bases, with 16 bases between them. From germline, CDR1 is MNHEY and CDR2 SVGEGT. The CDR3 loop spans 14 amino acids. As DNA, the CDR3 is TGTGCCAGCAGTTACAGACAAGGGTGGGGAGCCCAGTACTTC. It translates to CASSYRQGWGAQYF.

The chain recombines TRBV20-1 with TRBJ1-6; D is perhaps TRBD1 (6 bases). This CDR3 contains 16 residues. Germline values: CDR1 DFQATT, CDR2 SNEGSKA (reference sequence). V lost 6 bases and J lost 0, with 15 bases in between. Written as DNA, the CDR3 is TGCAGTGCGCTGCCCGACAGGATCTCCTATAATTCACCCCTCCACTTT. Translated, it gives CSALPDRISYNSPLHF.

Here the CDR3 DNA reads TGTGCCATCAGTGCGCGGGACACCGGGGAGCTGTTTTTT. It codes for CAISARDTGELFF. The rearrangement joins TRBV10-3 to TRBJ2-2, with a tentative D call TRBD2 (5 bases). CDR1 ENHRY and CDR2 SYGVKD come from the germline V gene. This CDR3 has 13 amino acids. V was clipped by 4 bases and J by 3 bases, with 6 bases between them.

This clonotype has more than one count but fewer than ten. The chain carries TRBV20-1 and TRBJ2-1; possible D gene TRBD2, 6 bases. Germline lookup yields CDR1 DFQATT and CDR2 SNEGSKA (reference sequence). Trimming removed 6 bases from V and 7 bases from J, with 16 bases in between. This CDR3 has 13 amino acids. The CDR3 loop is CSARDFRGNEQFF. CDR3 coding DNA: TGCAGTGCCCGGGACTTCCGAGGGAATGAGCAGTTCTTC.

The V and J genes are TRBV15 and TRBJ2-3; 10 positions agree with TRBD2. This CDR3 has 16 residues. J gave up 1 base and V 1 base, and 2 bases lay outside the gene matches. Germline CDR1 LNHNV, CDR2 YYDKDF (reference sequence). The CDR3 region has the DNA TGTGCCACCAGCAGAGGGACTAGCGGACGCACAGATACGCAGTATTTT. Translated: CATSRGTSGRTDTQYF.

This clonotype was picked up a small number of times. The chain carries TRBV7-8 and TRBJ2-5; 12 positions agree with TRBD1. This CDR3 spans 15 amino acids. The V gene's germline CDR1 is SGHVS and CDR2 FQNEAQ. V gave up 4 bases and J gave up 5 bases; unmatched junction bases: 5. The CDR3 DNA is TGTGCCAGCAGCTCTGGGGACAGGGGGCTGGAGACCCAGTACTTC. Its translation: CASSSGDRGLETQYF.

V and J are TRBV7-3 and TRBJ2-2; D ambiguous. Trimming took 6 bases from V and 0 from J, leaving 8 bases between them. The V gene's germline CDR1 is SGHTA and CDR2 FQGTGA. There are 14 residues in the CDR3. CDR3 amino acids: CASRGSTNTGELFF. The DNA for the CDR3 is TGTGCCAGCAGGGGCAGTACGAACACCGGGGAGCTGTTTTTT.

The chain recombines TRBV10-1 with TRBJ2-7, with 14 positions matching TRBD2. V shed 10 bases, J shed 4 bases, and the junction held 15 bases outside the gene matches. Germline V lookup: CDR1 WNHNN, CDR2 SYGVQD (reference sequence). The CDR3 consists of 17 residues. CDR3 loop: CANRGLAGEHSFYEQYF. CDR3 in DNA: TGCGCCAACCGGGGACTAGCGGGGGAGCACAGCTTTTACGAGCAGTACTTC.

Only a few counts were recorded for this clonotype. The J gene is TRBJ1-1, the V gene TRBV24-1, with unresolved D. V lost 5 bases and J lost 4, with 16 bases in between. The CDR3 has 15 residues. CDR1 is KGHDR and CDR2 is SFDVKD in the germline V gene. The CDR3 DNA is TGTGCCACCAGTGGTACCGGGATCTCCCCCACTGAAGCTTTCTTT. Translation: CATSGTGISPTEAFF.

The chain recombines TRBV25-1 with TRBJ1-6, with D unclear. Germline V gene lookup returns CDR1 MGHDK and CDR2 SYGVNS. The CDR3 length is 15 residues. V was trimmed by 4 bases and J by 5 bases, leaving 12 bases between them. The CDR3 here is CASSGLAANNSPLHF. The CDR3 DNA reads TGTGCCAGCAGTGGATTGGCAGCCAATAATTCACCCCTCCACTTT. The whole variable domain, remainder taken from reference TRBV25-1 and TRBJ1-6, is EADIYQTPRYLVIGTGKKITLECSQTMGHDKMYWYQQDPGMELHLIHYSYGVNSTEKGDLSSESTVSRIRTEHFPLTLESARPSHTSQYLCASSGLAANNSPLHFGNGTRLTVT.

J is TRBJ2-7 and V is TRBV6-1; 7 nucleotides line up with TRBD1. J gave up 3 bases and V 4 bases, and 6 bases lay outside the gene matches. Germline-derived CDR1 and CDR2 are MNHNS and SASEGT. The CDR3 is 14 residues long. The CDR3 DNA reads as TGTGCCAGCAGTGCGGACAGGATGGGCTACGAGCAGTACTTC. Translation gives CASSADRMGYEQYF.

The rearrangement uses TRBV20-1 and TRBJ2-1; 7 positions agree with TRBD2. V was pared by 6 bases and J by 7 bases, with 27 bases of the junction left unmatched. CDR3 length: 19 residues. Germline CDR1 and CDR2: DFQATT and SNEGSKA (reference sequence). Here the CDR3 DNA reads TGCAGTGCCCCCCGCGTCGGCCTAGCGGAGGGGATTGGGGGGAATGAGCAGTTCTTC. Amino acids: CSAPRVGLAEGIGGNEQFF.

This clonotype was seen a few times. The chain has TRBV6-1 and TRBJ2-7; D ambiguous. The CDR3 covers 12 residues. Germline CDR1 and CDR2: MNHNS and SASEGT. V was trimmed by 6 bases and J by 3 bases, leaving 9 bases between them. Here the CDR3 DNA reads TGTGCCAGCAGGAGCCTAAACTACGAGCAGTACTTC. Translating it yields CASRSLNYEQYF.

The chain combines TRBV15 with TRBJ2-3; TRBD2 aligns across 7 bases. The junction had 7 bases not matched to a gene; V was cut back by 7 bases and J by 0 bases. The CDR3 length is 15 residues. CDR1 and CDR2 from the germline V gene are LNHNV and YYDKDF (reference sequence). DNA for the CDR3: TGTGCCACCACTCCTAGCGGTACTAGCACAGATACGCAGTATTTT. Translated: CATTPSGTSTDTQYF.